The T cell receptor beta chain under discussion was sequenced for a study of beta chain features in type 1 diabetes. Investigators reverse transcribed all isolated RNA, so they sequenced expressed TCRB transcripts. Using immunoSEQ multiplex PCR, the repertoire was profiled, and TCRdb retains in-frame clones only, with some absent. This sample has hundreds of thousands of clones; roughly 17% occur once, and the top ten carry 0.02% to 0.025%. The clonotype originates from a woman under 30 in good health. The specimen was naive CD4+ T cells from blood.

CDR3 residues: CASSPPAPMRDRSSGANVLTF. As DNA, the CDR3 is TGTGCCAGCAGCCCCCCCGCTCCGATGAGGGACAGGAGCTCTGGGGCCAACGTCCTGACTTTC. The gene calls are TRBV7-3 and TRBJ2-6, with TRBD1 matching 8 bases. The junction had 18 bases not matched to a gene; V was cut back by 5 bases and J by 0 bases. Germline V CDR1 and CDR2: SGHTA, FQGTGA. The CDR3 consists of 21 residues. The complete variable domain, with remaining parts taken from reference TRBV7-3 and TRBJ2-6, reads GAGVSQTPSNKVTEKGKYVELRCDPISGHTALYWYRQSLGQGPEFLIYFQGTGAADDSGLPNDRFFAVRPEGSVSTLKIQRTERGDSAVYLCASSPPAPMRDRSSGANVLTFGAGSRLTVL.